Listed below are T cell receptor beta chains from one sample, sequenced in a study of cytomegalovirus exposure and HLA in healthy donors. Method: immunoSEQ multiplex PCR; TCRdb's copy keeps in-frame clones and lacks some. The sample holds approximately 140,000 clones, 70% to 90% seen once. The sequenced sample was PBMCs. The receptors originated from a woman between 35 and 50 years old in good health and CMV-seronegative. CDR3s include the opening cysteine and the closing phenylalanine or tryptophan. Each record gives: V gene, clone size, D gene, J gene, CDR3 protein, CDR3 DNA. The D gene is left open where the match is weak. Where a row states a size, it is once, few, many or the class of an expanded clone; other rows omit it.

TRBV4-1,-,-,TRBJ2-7,CASSPREQGGYEQYF,TGCGCCAGCAGCCCCCGGGAGCAGGGAGGTTACGAGCAGTACTTC
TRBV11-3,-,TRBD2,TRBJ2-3,CASSLDPGLATTDTQYF,TGTGCCAGCAGCTTAGACCCGGGACTAGCGACCACAGATACGCAGTATTTT
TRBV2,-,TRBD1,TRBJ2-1,CASSEDRGLVF,TGTGCCAGCAGTGAAGACAGGGGCTTGGTCTTC
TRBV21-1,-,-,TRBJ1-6,CASSKGRQGAPDSPLHF,TGTGCCAGCAGCAAAGGGCGACAGGGGGCCCCGGATTCACCCCTCCACTTT
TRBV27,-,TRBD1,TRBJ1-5,CASSPSGQGRNQPQHF,TGTGCCAGCAGTCCGAGTGGACAGGGCCGAAATCAGCCCCAGCATTTT
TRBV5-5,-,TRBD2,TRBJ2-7,CASSLRLAGIYEQYF,TGTGCCAGCAGCTTGCGACTAGCGGGGATCTACGAGCAGTACTTC
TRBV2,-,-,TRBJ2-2,CASSEWTTNTGELFF,TGTGCCAGCAGTGAATGGACAACCAACACCGGGGAGCTGTTTTTT
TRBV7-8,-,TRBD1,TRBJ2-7,CASSLQTGVTYEQYF,TGTGCCAGCAGCTTACAGACAGGGGTTACCTACGAGCAGTACTTC
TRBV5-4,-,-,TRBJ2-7,CASSYPEEGPPYEQYF,TGTGCCAGCAGCTACCCGGAGGAGGGGCCCCCCTACGAGCAGTACTTC
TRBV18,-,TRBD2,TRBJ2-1,CASSHGLARSYNEQFF,TGTGCCAGCTCACACGGACTAGCGAGGTCCTACAATGAGCAGTTCTTC
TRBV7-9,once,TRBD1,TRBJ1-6,CASSEMTGSYNSPLHF,TGTGCCAGCAGCGAGATGACAGGGTCCTATAATTCACCCCTCCACTTT
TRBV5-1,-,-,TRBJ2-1,CASSLASGYYNEQFF,TGCGCCAGCAGCTTGGCGAGCGGGTACTACAATGAGCAGTTCTTC
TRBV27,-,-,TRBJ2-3,CASSGQGRDTQYF,TGTGCCAGCAGCGGCCAGGGCAGGGATACGCAGTATTTT
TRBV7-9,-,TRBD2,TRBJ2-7,CASSSGARSGGSEQYF,TGTGCCAGCAGCTCAGGAGCGCGTTCGGGGGGAAGCGAGCAGTACTTC
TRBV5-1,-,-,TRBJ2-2,CASSRDGELFF,TGCGCCAGCAGCCGGGACGGGGAGCTGTTTTTT
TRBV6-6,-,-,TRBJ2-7,CASSYTRDARPYEQYF,TGTGCCAGCAGTTACACAAGAGACGCTAGGCCGTACGAGCAGTACTTC
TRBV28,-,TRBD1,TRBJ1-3,CASSTTGAGNTIYF,TGTGCCAGCAGTACAACAGGGGCTGGAAACACCATATATTTT
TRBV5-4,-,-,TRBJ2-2,CASSFPASGELFF,TGTGCCAGCAGCTTCCCAGCGTCCGGGGAGCTGTTTTTT
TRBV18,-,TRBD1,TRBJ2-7,CASSEGQGTEQYF,TGTGCCAGCTCCGAGGGACAGGGGACCGAGCAGTACTTC
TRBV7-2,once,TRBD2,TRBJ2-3,CASRPTSGRPADTQYF,TGTGCCAGCAGACCCACTAGCGGGAGGCCCGCAGATACGCAGTATTTT
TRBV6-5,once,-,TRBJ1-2,CASSRGAGGYTF,TGTGCCAGCAGTCGAGGGGCGGGAGGCTACACCTTC
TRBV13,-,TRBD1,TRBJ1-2,CASTDRGEANYGYTF,TGTGCCAGTACGGACAGGGGAGAAGCTAACTATGGCTACACCTTC
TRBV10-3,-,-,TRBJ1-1,CAISESVGVDTEAFF,TGTGCCATCAGTGAGTCGGTCGGAGTTGATACTGAAGCTTTCTTT
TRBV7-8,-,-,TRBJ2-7,CASSLVSYETYEQYF,TGTGCCAGCAGCTTAGTTTCGTATGAGACCTACGAGCAGTACTTC
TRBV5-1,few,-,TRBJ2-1,CASSSVTTEGGDEQFF,TGCGCCAGCAGCTCGGTGACTACCGAAGGGGGGGATGAGCAGTTCTTC
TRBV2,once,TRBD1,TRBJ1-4,CASRAGTGATNEKLFF,TGTGCCAGCAGGGCTGGGACAGGTGCAACTAATGAAAAACTGTTTTTT
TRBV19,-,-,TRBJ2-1,CASSILQGPEQFF,TGTGCCAGTAGTATCCTCCAGGGTCCTGAGCAGTTCTTC
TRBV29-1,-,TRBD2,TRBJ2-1,CSVEGGRARNEQFF,TGCAGCGTTGAGGGGGGGAGGGCCCGCAATGAGCAGTTCTTC
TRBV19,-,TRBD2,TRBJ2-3,CASSINSGRQTDTQYF,TGTGCCAGTAGTATAAATAGCGGGAGACAAACAGATACGCAGTATTTT
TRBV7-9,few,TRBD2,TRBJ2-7,CSSSLHGTSAYEQYF,TGTTCCAGCAGCTTACACGGGACTAGCGCCTACGAGCAGTACTTC
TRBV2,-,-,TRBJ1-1,CASSFDRPYNTEAFF,TGTGCCAGCAGTTTTGACAGGCCCTACAACACTGAAGCTTTCTTT
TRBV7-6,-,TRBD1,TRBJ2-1,CASSLALQGAPYNEQFF,TGTGCCAGCAGCTTAGCGCTGCAGGGGGCCCCCTACAATGAGCAGTTCTTC
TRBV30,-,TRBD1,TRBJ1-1,CAWSGQGSGNTEAFF,TGTGCCTGGAGCGGACAGGGGTCGGGGAACACTGAAGCTTTCTTT
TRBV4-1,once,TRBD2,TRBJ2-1,CASSQSYGTSIRNEQFF,TGCGCCAGCAGCCAGAGCTACGGGACTAGCATAAGGAATGAGCAGTTCTTC
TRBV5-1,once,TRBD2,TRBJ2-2,CASSEGLAVSTGELFF,TGCGCCAGCAGCGAGGGACTAGCGGTTTCTACCGGGGAGCTGTTTTTT
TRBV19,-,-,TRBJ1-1,CASSPRRAEAFF,TGTGCCAGTAGTCCGCGGAGGGCTGAAGCTTTCTTT
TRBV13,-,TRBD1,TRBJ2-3,CASSTKTGVVTDTQYF,TGTGCCAGCAGCACCAAGACAGGGGTGGTCACAGATACGCAGTATTTT